This paragraph reports one T cell receptor beta chain. The CDR3 spans 13 residues. From germline, CDR1 is MNHEY and CDR2 SMNVEV (reference sequence). V was trimmed by 3 bases and J by 4 bases, leaving 10 bases between them. These data originate in a study of blood T cell repertoires in COVID-19. Study details: In each case, the material was cDNA or gDNA derived from T cells, B-cell-depleted T cells, or PBMCs.

Repertoires were generated with immunoSEQ multiplex PCR, while TCRdb's copy carries only in-frame clones and drops some. The sample has about 170,000 clones, approximately 90% seen once. This TCR came from a man aged 50-59 years who had recovered from COVID-19. V gene TRBV27 combines with J gene TRBJ2-7; TRBD2 might be the D (5 bases). Sequenced material: peripheral blood. The CDR3 reads CASSFRGTYEQYF. The CDR3 DNA sequence: TGTGCCAGCAGTTTTCGGGGAACGTACGAGCAGTACTTC.